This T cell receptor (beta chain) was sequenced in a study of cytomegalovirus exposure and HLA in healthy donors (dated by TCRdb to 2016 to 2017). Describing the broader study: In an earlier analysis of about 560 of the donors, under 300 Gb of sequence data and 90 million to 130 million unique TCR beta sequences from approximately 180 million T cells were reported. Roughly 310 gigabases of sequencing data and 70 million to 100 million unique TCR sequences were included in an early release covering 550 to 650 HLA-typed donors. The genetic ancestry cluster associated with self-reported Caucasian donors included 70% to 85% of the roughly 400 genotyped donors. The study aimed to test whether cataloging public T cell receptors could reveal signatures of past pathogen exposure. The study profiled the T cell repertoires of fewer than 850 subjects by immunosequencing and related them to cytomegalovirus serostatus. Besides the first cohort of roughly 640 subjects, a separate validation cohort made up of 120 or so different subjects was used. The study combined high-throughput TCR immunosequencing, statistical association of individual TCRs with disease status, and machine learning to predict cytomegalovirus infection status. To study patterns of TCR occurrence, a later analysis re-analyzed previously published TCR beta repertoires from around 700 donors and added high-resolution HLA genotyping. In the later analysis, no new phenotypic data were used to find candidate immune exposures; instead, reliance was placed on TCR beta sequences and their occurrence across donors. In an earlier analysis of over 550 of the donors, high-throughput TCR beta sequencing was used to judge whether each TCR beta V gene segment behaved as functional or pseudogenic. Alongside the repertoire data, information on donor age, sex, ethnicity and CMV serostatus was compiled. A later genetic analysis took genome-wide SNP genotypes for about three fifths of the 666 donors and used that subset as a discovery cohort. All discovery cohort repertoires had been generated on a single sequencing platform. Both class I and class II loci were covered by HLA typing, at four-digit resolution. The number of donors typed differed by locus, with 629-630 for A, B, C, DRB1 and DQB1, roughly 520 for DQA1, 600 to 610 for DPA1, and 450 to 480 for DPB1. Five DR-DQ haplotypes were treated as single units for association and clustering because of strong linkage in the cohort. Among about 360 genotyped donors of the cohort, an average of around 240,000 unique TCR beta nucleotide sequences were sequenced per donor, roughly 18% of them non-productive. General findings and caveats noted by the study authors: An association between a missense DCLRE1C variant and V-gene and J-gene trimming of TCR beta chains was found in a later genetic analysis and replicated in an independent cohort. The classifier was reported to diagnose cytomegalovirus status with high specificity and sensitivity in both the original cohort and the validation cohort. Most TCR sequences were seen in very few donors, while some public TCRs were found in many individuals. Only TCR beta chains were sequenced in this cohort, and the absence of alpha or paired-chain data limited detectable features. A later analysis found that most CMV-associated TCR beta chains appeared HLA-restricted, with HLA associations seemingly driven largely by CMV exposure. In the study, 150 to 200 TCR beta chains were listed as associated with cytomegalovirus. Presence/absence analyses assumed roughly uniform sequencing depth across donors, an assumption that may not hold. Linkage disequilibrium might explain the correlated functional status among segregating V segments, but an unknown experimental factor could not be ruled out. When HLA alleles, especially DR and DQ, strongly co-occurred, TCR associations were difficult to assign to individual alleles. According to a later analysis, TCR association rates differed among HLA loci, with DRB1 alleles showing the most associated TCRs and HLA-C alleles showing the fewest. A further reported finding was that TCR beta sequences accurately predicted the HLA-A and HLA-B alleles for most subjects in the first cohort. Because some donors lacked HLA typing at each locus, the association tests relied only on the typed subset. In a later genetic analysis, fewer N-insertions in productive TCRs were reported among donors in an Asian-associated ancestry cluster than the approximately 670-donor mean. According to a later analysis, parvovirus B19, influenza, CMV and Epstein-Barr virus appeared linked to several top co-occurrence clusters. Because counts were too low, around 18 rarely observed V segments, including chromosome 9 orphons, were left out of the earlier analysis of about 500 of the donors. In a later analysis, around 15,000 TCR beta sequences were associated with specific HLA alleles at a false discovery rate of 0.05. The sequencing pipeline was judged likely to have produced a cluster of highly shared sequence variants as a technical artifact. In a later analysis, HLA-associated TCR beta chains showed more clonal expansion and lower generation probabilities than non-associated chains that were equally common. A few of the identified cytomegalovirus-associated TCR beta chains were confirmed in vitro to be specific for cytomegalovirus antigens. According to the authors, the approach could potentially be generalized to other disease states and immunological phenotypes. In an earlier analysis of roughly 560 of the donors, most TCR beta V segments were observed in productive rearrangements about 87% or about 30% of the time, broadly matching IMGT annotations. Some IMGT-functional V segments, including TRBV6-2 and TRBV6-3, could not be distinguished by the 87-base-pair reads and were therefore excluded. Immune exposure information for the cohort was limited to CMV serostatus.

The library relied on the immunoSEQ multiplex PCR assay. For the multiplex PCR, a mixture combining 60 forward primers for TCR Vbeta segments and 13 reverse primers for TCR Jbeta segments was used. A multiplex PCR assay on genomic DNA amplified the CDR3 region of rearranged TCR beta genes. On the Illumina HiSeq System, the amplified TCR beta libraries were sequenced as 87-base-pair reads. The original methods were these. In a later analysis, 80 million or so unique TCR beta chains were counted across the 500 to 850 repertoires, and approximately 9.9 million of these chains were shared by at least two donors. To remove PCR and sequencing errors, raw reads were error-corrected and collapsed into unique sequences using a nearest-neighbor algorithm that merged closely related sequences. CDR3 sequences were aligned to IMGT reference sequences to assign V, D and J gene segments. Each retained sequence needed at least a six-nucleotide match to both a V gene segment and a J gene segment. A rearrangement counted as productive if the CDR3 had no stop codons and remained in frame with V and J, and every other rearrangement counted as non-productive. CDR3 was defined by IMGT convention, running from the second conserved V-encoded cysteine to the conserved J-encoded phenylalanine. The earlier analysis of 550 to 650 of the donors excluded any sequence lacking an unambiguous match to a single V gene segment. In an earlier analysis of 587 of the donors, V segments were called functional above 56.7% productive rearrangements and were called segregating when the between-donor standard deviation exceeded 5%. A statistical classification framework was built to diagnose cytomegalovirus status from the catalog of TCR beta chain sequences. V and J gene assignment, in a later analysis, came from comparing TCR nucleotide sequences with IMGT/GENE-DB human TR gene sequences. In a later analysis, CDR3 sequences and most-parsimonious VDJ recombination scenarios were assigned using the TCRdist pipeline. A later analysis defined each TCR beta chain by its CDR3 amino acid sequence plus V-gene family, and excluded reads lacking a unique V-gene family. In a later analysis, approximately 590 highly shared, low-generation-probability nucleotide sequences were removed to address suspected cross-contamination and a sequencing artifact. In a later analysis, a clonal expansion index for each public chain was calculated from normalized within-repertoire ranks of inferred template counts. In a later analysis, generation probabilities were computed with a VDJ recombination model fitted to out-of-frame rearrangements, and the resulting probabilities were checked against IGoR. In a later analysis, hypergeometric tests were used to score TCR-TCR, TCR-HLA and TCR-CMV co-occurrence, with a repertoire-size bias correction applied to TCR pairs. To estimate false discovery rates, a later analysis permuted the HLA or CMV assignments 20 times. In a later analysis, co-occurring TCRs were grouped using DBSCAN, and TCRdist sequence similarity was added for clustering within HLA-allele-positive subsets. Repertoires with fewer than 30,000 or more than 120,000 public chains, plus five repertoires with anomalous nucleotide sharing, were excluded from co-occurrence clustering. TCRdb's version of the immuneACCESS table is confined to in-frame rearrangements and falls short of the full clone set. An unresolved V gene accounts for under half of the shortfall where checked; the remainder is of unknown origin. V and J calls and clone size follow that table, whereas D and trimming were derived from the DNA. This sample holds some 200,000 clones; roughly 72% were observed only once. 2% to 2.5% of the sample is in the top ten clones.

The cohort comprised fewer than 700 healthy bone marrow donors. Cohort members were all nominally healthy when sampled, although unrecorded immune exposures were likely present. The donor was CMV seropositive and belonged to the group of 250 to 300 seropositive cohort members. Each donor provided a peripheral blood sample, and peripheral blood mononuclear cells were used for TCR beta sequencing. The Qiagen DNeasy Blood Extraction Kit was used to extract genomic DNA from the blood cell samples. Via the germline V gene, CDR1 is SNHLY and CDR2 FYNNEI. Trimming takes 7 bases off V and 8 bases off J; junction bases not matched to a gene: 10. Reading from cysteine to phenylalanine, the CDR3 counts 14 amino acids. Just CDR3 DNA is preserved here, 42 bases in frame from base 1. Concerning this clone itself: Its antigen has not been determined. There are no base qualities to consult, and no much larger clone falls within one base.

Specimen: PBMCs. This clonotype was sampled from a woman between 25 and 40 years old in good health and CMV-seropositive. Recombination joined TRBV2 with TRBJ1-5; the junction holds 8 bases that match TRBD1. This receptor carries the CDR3 CASTLRTGHEPQHF. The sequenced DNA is TGTGCCAGCACCCTCCGGACAGGGCACGAGCCCCAGCATTTT.